These 8 T cell receptor beta chains came from one sample sequenced in a study of T-cell memory formation after mild COVID-19 (dated by TCRdb to the early 2020s). The library was built by means of 5' RACE. This sample was sequenced with an Illumina NovaSeq 6000. TCRdb's own reprocessing of the public reads used fastp at Q25 and MiXCR and kept productive beta chains. Rows are unified per CDR3 protein, each entry keeping the most common DNA and genes. This sample lists around 340,000 distinct CDR3 sequences; 15% to 20% were detected once. Under 25% of the sample is taken by the ten largest. Source material: PBMCs or a T cell subset sorted from them (not recorded which). The receptors here all came from a man aged 18 to 30 who had mild COVID-19 (a few samples of this study predate the infection). The sample titles of this study are shuffled in the database, so cell type and time point are left out; the donor was told from shared clones.

This clonotype was detected a few times. This sequence joins TRBV6-2 or TRBV6-3 and TRBJ2-5; D remains unclear. V was pared by 2 bases and J by 5 bases, with 12 bases between. The germline V gene has CDR1 MNHEY and CDR2 SVGEGT. This CDR3 has 14 residues. The CDR3 here is CASSYESYDETQYF. In nucleotides, the CDR3 is TGTGCCAGCAGTTACGAGAGCTATGACGAGACCCAGTACTTC.

The chain employs TRBV15 and TRBJ1-5; no firm D call. The CDR3 runs 13 residues. Per the germline V gene, CDR1 is LNHNV and CDR2 is YYDKDF (reference sequence). Between the trimmed V and J ends, which lost 1 base and 6 bases, there was a span of 7 bases. The CDR3 region is CATSRVIGQPQHF. CDR3 nucleotide sequence: TGTGCCACCAGCAGAGTTATCGGTCAGCCCCAGCATTTT. Based on the CDR3 plus reference TRBV15 and TRBJ1-5, the full variable domain is DAMVIQNPRYQVTQFGKPVTLSCSQTLNHNVMYWYQQKSSQAPKLLFHYYDKDFNNEADTPDNFQSRRPNTSFCFLDIRSPGLGDTAMYLCATSRVIGQPQHFGDGTRLSIL.

V usage is TRBV20-1 and J usage is TRBJ2-7; tentative D call: TRBD2 (6 bases). The CDR3 runs to 14 residues. In germline, CDR1 is DFQATT, CDR2 SNEGSKA (reference sequence). V lost 6 bases, J lost 0 bases, and 15 bases lay in between. The CDR3 loop is CSALTDGSSYEQYF. Here the CDR3 DNA reads TGCAGTGCCCTGACGGACGGGAGCTCCTACGAGCAGTACTTC.

This chain links TRBV11-2 with TRBJ2-1, with 7 positions matching TRBD1. The V and J ends lost 5 bases and 10 bases, in that order; junction bases with no gene match: 8. CDR1 and CDR2 from the germline V gene are SGHAT and FQNNGV. The CDR3 loop spans 13 amino acids. The CDR3 DNA follows: TGTGCCAGCAGCCCCAGACAGGGCCGCGAGCAGTTCTTC. This translates into CASSPRQGREQFF.

With respect to this clonotype: A read error is likely, as this CDR3 ends without the conserved phenylalanine or tryptophan. The chain carries TRBV20-1 and TRBJ2-2, with D perhaps being TRBD1 or TRBD2 (6 bases each). Germline assignment: CDR1 DFQATT and CDR2 SNEGSKA (reference sequence). V shed 2 bases and J shed 4 bases, with 14 bases lying between them. The CDR3 sequence is 15 residues long. This CDR3 reads CSARSGEAATGELFC. The CDR3 DNA reads TGCAGTGCTAGATCAGGGGAGGCGGCCACCGGGGAGCTGTTTTGT.

This clonotype has only a few counts. The rearrangement links TRBV4-3 to TRBJ2-4; D is perhaps TRBD1 (5 bases). Trimming pared 1 base from V and 2 bases from J, leaving 6 bases between. The CDR3 length is 14 residues. Germline values: CDR1 LGHNA, CDR2 YSLEER. CDR3 sequence (DNA): TGCGCCAGCAGCCAAGCAGGGTCCAAAAACATTCAGTACTTC. The encoded protein is CASSQAGSKNIQYF.

The chain carries TRBV7-2 and TRBJ1-1; D uncertain. Trimming shortened V by 1 base and J by 5 bases, and 8 bases separated the two germline ends. This CDR3 has 13 residues. CDR1 is SGHTA, CDR2 FQGNSA, per germline. CDR3 sequence reads: CASSLDRSTEAFF. For the CDR3, the DNA is TGTGCCAGCAGCTTAGATAGGTCTACTGAAGCTTTCTTT.

This sequence joins TRBV11-2 and TRBJ2-7, with D possibly TRBD1 on 5 matching bases. This CDR3 region has 14 residues. Germline CDR1 SGHAT, CDR2 FQNNGV. Between the trimmed V and J ends, which lost 5 bases and 0 bases, there was a span of 11 bases. The chain's CDR3 is CASSQQASSYEQYV. The CDR3 DNA follows: TGTGCCAGCAGCCAACAGGCAAGCTCCTACGAGCAGTACGTC.